This record looks at one T cell receptor (beta chain) sequence and its context. Some clones are missing from TCRdb's copy, which holds only in-frame ones; the method was immunoSEQ multiplex PCR. The data show under 15,000 clones, around 96% seen once. This sample stems from a study of technical replicates of blood from four donors. CDR1 is SNHLY and CDR2 is FYNNEI in the germline V gene. V shed 5 bases and J 2 bases; nucleotides not matched to a gene: 6. This CDR3 is 16 amino acids long. Material: PBMCs. This clonotype originated in a human donor in good health. The chain couples TRBV2 to TRBJ2-3; 11 bases are a match to TRBD2. CDR3: CASSQIAGGTTDTQYF. CDR3 in DNA: TGTGCCAGCAGTCAAATAGCGGGAGGGACCACAGATACGCAGTATTTT.